Listed below are T cell receptor beta chains from one sample, sequenced in a study of blood T cell repertoires in COVID-19. Sequenced by immunoSEQ multiplex PCR; TCRdb stores in-frame clones only, minus some. The table shows some 350,000 clones, with 70% to 90% occurring only once. Sequences were obtained from PBMCs or T cells enriched from blood (not recorded which). These receptor sequences come from a woman in her twenties or thirties who had recovered from COVID-19. Each CDR3 is given with its conserved first and last residue. D genes are given only for firm matches. Clone size is shown for a subset of rows, as once, few, many or a class of expanded clone.

J gene: TRBJ1-3; V gene: TRBV11-2; D gene: NA; CDR3 length: 15; clone size: NA; CDR3 protein: CASSFYHFSGNTIYF; CDR3 DNA: TGTGCCAGCAGCTTTTATCACTTCTCTGGAAACACCATATATTTT
J gene: TRBJ2-1; V gene: TRBV18; D gene: NA; CDR3 length: 14; clone size: NA; CDR3 protein: CASSPQTHSNEQFF; CDR3 DNA: TGTGCCAGCTCACCACAGACACACTCCAATGAGCAGTTCTTC
J gene: TRBJ1-6; V gene: TRBV28; D gene: NA; CDR3 length: 15; clone size: NA; CDR3 protein: CATPSTARGPGALHF; CDR3 DNA: TGTGCCACTCCCTCGACAGCGAGAGGACCGGGGGCCCTCCACTTT
J gene: TRBJ2-3; V gene: TRBV5-4; D gene: NA; CDR3 length: 14; clone size: NA; CDR3 protein: CASSLELAADTQYF; CDR3 DNA: TGTGCCAGCAGCTTGGAGCTAGCTGCCGATACGCAGTATTTT
J gene: TRBJ1-5; V gene: TRBV27; D gene: NA; CDR3 length: 16; clone size: once; CDR3 protein: CASSSLGLRGNQPQHF; CDR3 DNA: TGTGCCAGCAGCTCCCTTGGACTGAGGGGCAATCAGCCCCAGCATTTT
J gene: TRBJ2-2; V gene: TRBV4-2; D gene: TRBD2; CDR3 length: 16; clone size: NA; CDR3 protein: CASSQRTSGDTGELFF; CDR3 DNA: TGTGCCAGCAGCCAGCGGACTAGCGGGGACACCGGGGAGCTGTTTTTT
J gene: TRBJ1-3; V gene: TRBV2; D gene: NA; CDR3 length: 13; clone size: few; CDR3 protein: CASSRLGGNTIYF; CDR3 DNA: TGTGCCAGCAGCCGACTAGGGGGAAACACCATATATTTT
J gene: TRBJ1-5; V gene: TRBV18; D gene: NA; CDR3 length: 13; clone size: NA; CDR3 protein: CASSTGGNQPQHF; CDR3 DNA: TGTGCCAGCTCAACCGGGGGCAATCAGCCCCAGCATTTT
J gene: TRBJ1-3; V gene: TRBV3-1/TRBV3-2; D gene: TRBD1; CDR3 length: 16; clone size: NA; CDR3 protein: CASSHLQGSSGNTIYF; CDR3 DNA: TGTGCCAGCAGCCACCTACAGGGGAGCTCTGGAAACACCATATATTTT
J gene: TRBJ1-2; V gene: TRBV2; D gene: NA; CDR3 length: 15; clone size: NA; CDR3 protein: CASSPSSTGMGGYTF; CDR3 DNA: TGTGCCAGCAGTCCCTCCTCTACAGGGATGGGTGGCTACACCTTC
J gene: TRBJ2-5; V gene: TRBV13; D gene: TRBD2; CDR3 length: 16; clone size: NA; CDR3 protein: CASTLSAASGKETQYF; CDR3 DNA: TGTGCCAGCACCCTGAGCGCGGCTAGCGGAAAAGAGACCCAGTACTTC
J gene: TRBJ1-3; V gene: TRBV9; D gene: NA; CDR3 length: 15; clone size: NA; CDR3 protein: CASSLAGGVGNTIYF; CDR3 DNA: TGTGCCAGCAGCTTAGCCGGGGGGGTTGGAAACACCATATATTTT
J gene: TRBJ2-7; V gene: TRBV3-1/TRBV3-2; D gene: TRBD2; CDR3 length: 18; clone size: NA; CDR3 protein: CASSQEGAGGLIIHEQYF; CDR3 DNA: TGTGCCAGCAGCCAAGAAGGAGCGGGGGGGCTGATAATCCACGAGCAGTACTTC
J gene: TRBJ1-5; V gene: TRBV30; D gene: NA; CDR3 length: 14; clone size: NA; CDR3 protein: CAWSTGGVNQPQHF; CDR3 DNA: TGTGCCTGGAGTACCGGAGGGGTCAATCAGCCCCAGCATTTT
J gene: TRBJ1-5; V gene: TRBV25-1; D gene: NA; CDR3 length: 16; clone size: NA; CDR3 protein: CASSERGRTPNQPQHF; CDR3 DNA: TGTGCCAGCAGTGAAAGGGGCCGGACACCCAATCAGCCCCAGCATTTT
J gene: TRBJ1-1; V gene: TRBV3-1/TRBV3-2; D gene: NA; CDR3 length: 13; clone size: few; CDR3 protein: CASSRQGYTEAFF; CDR3 DNA: TGTGCCAGCAGCCGGCAGGGTTACACTGAAGCTTTCTTT
J gene: TRBJ1-1; V gene: TRBV5-1; D gene: TRBD1; CDR3 length: 17; clone size: NA; CDR3 protein: CASSWRGQGRLNTEAFF; CDR3 DNA: TGCGCCAGCAGCTGGAGGGGACAGGGGCGACTGAACACTGAAGCTTTCTTT
J gene: TRBJ1-5; V gene: TRBV5-1; D gene: NA; CDR3 length: 15; clone size: NA; CDR3 protein: CASSPGQVGNQPQHF; CDR3 DNA: TGCGCCAGCAGCCCGGGACAAGTAGGCAATCAGCCCCAGCATTTT
J gene: TRBJ1-4; V gene: TRBV15; D gene: NA; CDR3 length: 15; clone size: NA; CDR3 protein: CATSREGGPQEKLFF; CDR3 DNA: TGTGCCACCAGCAGAGAAGGAGGGCCCCAAGAAAAACTGTTTTTT
J gene: TRBJ1-2; V gene: TRBV11-2; D gene: TRBD1; CDR3 length: 12; clone size: NA; CDR3 protein: CASVSNRGSYTF; CDR3 DNA: TGTGCCAGCGTATCAAACAGGGGGAGCTACACCTTC
J gene: TRBJ1-1; V gene: TRBV30; D gene: NA; CDR3 length: 16; clone size: NA; CDR3 protein: CAWSVMRAQAPPKAFF; CDR3 DNA: TGTGCCTGGAGTGTAATGAGGGCGCAGGCCCCTCCTAAAGCTTTCTTT
J gene: TRBJ1-2; V gene: TRBV27; D gene: NA; CDR3 length: 12; clone size: NA; CDR3 protein: CASGRGARGYTF; CDR3 DNA: TGTGCCAGCGGCCGGGGGGCTCGGGGCTACACCTTC
J gene: TRBJ1-1; V gene: TRBV2; D gene: NA; CDR3 length: 16; clone size: NA; CDR3 protein: CASQEEGPTLDTEAFF; CDR3 DNA: TGTGCCAGCCAGGAGGAGGGGCCAACACTGGACACTGAAGCTTTCTTT
J gene: TRBJ2-1; V gene: TRBV10-2; D gene: NA; CDR3 length: 13; clone size: NA; CDR3 protein: CASSEVTGGGQFF; CDR3 DNA: TGCGCCAGCAGTGAGGTCACAGGCGGCGGGCAGTTCTTC
J gene: TRBJ1-5; V gene: TRBV4-1; D gene: TRBD1; CDR3 length: 14; clone size: NA; CDR3 protein: CASSLQGSNQPQHF; CDR3 DNA: TGCGCCAGCAGTTTACAGGGGAGCAATCAGCCCCAGCATTTT
J gene: TRBJ2-7; V gene: TRBV6-5; D gene: TRBD1; CDR3 length: 13; clone size: NA; CDR3 protein: CASARQGANEQYF; CDR3 DNA: TGTGCCAGCGCGAGACAGGGGGCGAACGAGCAGTACTTC
J gene: TRBJ1-6; V gene: TRBV13; D gene: NA; CDR3 length: 15; clone size: NA; CDR3 protein: CASSLGRPGDSPLHF; CDR3 DNA: TGTGCCAGCAGCTTAGGGAGACCGGGAGATTCACCCCTCCACTTT
J gene: TRBJ2-1; V gene: TRBV14; D gene: TRBD2; CDR3 length: 15; clone size: NA; CDR3 protein: CASSLASGAHNEQFF; CDR3 DNA: TGTGCCAGCAGCCTAGCTAGCGGGGCTCACAATGAGCAGTTCTTC